This is a list of T cell receptor beta chains from one sample in a study of spatial heterogeneity in lung cancer. TCRdb passed the 5' RACE reads through MiXCR, listing each CDR3 protein once. The sample shows some 41,000 distinct CDR3 sequences, roughly 7.1% of them seen only once. Sequenced material: PBMCs, taken at surgery. Receptors originate from a female donor with early-stage non-small cell lung cancer. The CDR3 runs from the conserved cysteine through the conserved F or W. Each record gives: clone size, V gene, J gene, D gene, CDR3 DNA, CDR3 protein. A D gene is named only where the DNA matches it firmly. Part of the rows lack a size; the others show once, few, many or a class for expanded clones.

>NA|TRBV6-5|TRBJ2-2|NA
TGTGCCAGCACTTACCATCCCGGGGAAGAGCTGTTTTTT
CASTYHPGEELFF
>many|TRBV3-1|TRBJ1-1|NA
TGTGCCAGCAGCCAAAACAGGGACGGGAACACTGAAGCTTTCTTT
CASSQNRDGNTEAFF
>many|TRBV5-6|TRBJ1-4|NA
TGTGCCAGCAGTGAGATGGGACGGACAACTAATGAAAAACTGTTTTTT
CASSEMGRTTNEKLFF
>few|TRBV11-2|TRBJ2-2|NA
TGTGCCAGCAGCTTAAGGGCCCGGGACGGTAATGCCGGGGAGCTGTTTTTT
CASSLRARDGNAGELFF
>many|TRBV3-1|TRBJ2-7|TRBD2
TGTGCCAGCAGCCATCTACTAGCGGGGGGGTCCTACGAGCAGTACTTC
CASSHLLAGGSYEQYF
>few|TRBV3-1|TRBJ2-7|NA
TGTGCCAGCAGCCGTGCCCAACAGGCCTACGAGCAGTACTTC
CASSRAQQAYEQYF
>few|TRBV28|TRBJ1-2|NA
TGTGCCAGCAGTTTTGGGTGGTGGGGATCCTATGGCTACACCTTC
CASSFGWWGSYGYTF
>many|TRBV18|TRBJ2-7|TRBD1
TGTGCCAGCTCACTGAGGACAGGGATATACGAGCAGTACTTC
CASSLRTGIYEQYF
>many|TRBV24-1|TRBJ2-3|TRBD2
TGTGCCACCAGTGATTTGGTTAGCGGGGGGCGCACAGATACGCAGTATTTT
CATSDLVSGGRTDTQYF
>NA|TRBV12-3/TRBV12-4|TRBJ2-7|NA
TGTGCCAGCAGTTTTTCCAGATCCTACGAGCAGTACTTC
CASSFSRSYEQYF
>many|TRBV3-1|TRBJ2-5|TRBD1
TGTGCCAGCAGCCCCGGGACAGGGCAAGAGACCCAGTACTTC
CASSPGTGQETQYF
>many|TRBV12-3/TRBV12-4|TRBJ2-7|TRBD1
TGTGCCAGCAGACCCACCGGGACAGGGGGTTTCGAGCAGTACTTC
CASRPTGTGGFEQYF
>NA|TRBV12-3/TRBV12-4|TRBJ1-4|TRBD1
TGTGCCAGCGGCCGGGACAGGGGGCGCAAAGGGGATGAAAAACTGTTTTTT
CASGRDRGRKGDEKLFF
>many|TRBV5-4|TRBJ2-1|NA
TGTGCCAGCAGCTTGCGGGGGACCAACAATGAGCAGTTCTTC
CASSLRGTNNEQFF
>NA|TRBV10-2|TRBJ1-5|NA
TGCGCCACCGTTTCCCATGCTCCCCACAGGGATCTCAATCAGCCCCAGCATTTT
CATVSHAPHRDLNQPQHF
>many|TRBV7-2|TRBJ1-6|NA
TGTGCCAGCAGCGTGGGGGGGATTAATTCACCCCTCCACTTT
CASSVGGINSPLHF
>NA|TRBV5-1|TRBJ1-1|TRBD1
TGCGCCAGCAGCTTCGGGACAGGGGGCCCGAACACTGAAGCTTTCTTT
CASSFGTGGPNTEAFF
>many|TRBV18|TRBJ1-6|NA
TGTGCCAGCTCCCAATGGGGGGCTGATGGAGGTTCACCCCTCCACTTT
CASSQWGADGGSPLHF
>NA|TRBV12-3/TRBV12-4|TRBJ1-1|NA
TGTGCCAGCAGTTCTTGGGAGCCCAGACTGAACACTGAAGCTTTCTTT
CASSSWEPRLNTEAFF
>few|TRBV3-1|TRBJ2-3|TRBD2
TGTGCCAGTCTCCTAGCGGGGAGAACAGATACGCAGTATTTT
CASLLAGRTDTQYF
>few|TRBV5-4|TRBJ1-2|NA
TGTGCCAGCAGCTTGGTCGGGACCAGTGGTGGCTACACCTTC
CASSLVGTSGGYTF
>NA|TRBV6-1|TRBJ1-5|NA
TGTGCCAGCAGTGAAGCGGGGACAAAACATCAGCCCCAGCATTTT
CASSEAGTKHQPQHF
>many|TRBV12-3/TRBV12-4|TRBJ1-5|NA
TGTGCCAGCAGTTTAGGGAGCGGGGGACGGGGCAATCAGCCCCAGCATTTT
CASSLGSGGRGNQPQHF
>many|TRBV5-1|TRBJ2-3|TRBD2
TGCGCCAGCAGCTTAGGACTAGCGGGGGTAGATACGCAGTATTTT
CASSLGLAGVDTQYF
>many|TRBV29-1|TRBJ2-2|TRBD1
TGCAGCGCTAGTCAGGGGGCGAACACCGGGGAGCTGTTTTTT
CSASQGANTGELFF
>NA|TRBV23-1|TRBJ2-5|TRBD1
TGCGCCAGCGGAAGCCGGGACAGTCGAGAGACCCAGTACTTC
CASGSRDSRETQYF
>NA|TRBV24-1|TRBJ2-5|NA
TGTGCCACGAAGGAGACCCAGTACTTC
CATKETQYF
>many|TRBV10-2|TRBJ2-7|TRBD2
TGCGCCAGCAGTGAGATGCGGGGGAGGGGCGAGCAGTACTTC
CASSEMRGRGEQYF
>many|TRBV5-1|TRBJ1-2|NA
TGCGCCAGCAGCTTATCGGCTCCAAATGGCTACACCTTC
CASSLSAPNGYTF
>many|TRBV28|TRBJ2-5|TRBD2
TGTGCCAGCTCCCCCGGCCAGCGGGGGATACAGTACTTC
CASSPGQRGIQYF
>NA|TRBV18|TRBJ1-3|NA
TGTGCCAGCTCACCCGAGGGGAATGGAAACACCATATATTTT
CASSPEGNGNTIYF
>NA|TRBV20-1|TRBJ1-2|NA
TGCAGTGCTACCCGACAGGTTAACGTGGATAGGAGTGGCTACACCTTC
CSATRQVNVDRSGYTF
>many|TRBV7-8|TRBJ1-1|TRBD1
TGTGCCAGCAGCTGGACAGGGCGCCCTGGAGCTTTCTTT
CASSWTGRPGAFF
>few|TRBV28|TRBJ1-1|NA
TGTGCCAGCAGTTTAACGGGGGGTGACACTGAAGCTTTCTTT
CASSLTGGDTEAFF
>many|TRBV7-8|TRBJ1-1|TRBD1
TGTGCCAGCAGCCGGGGACAGGGGATCACTGAAGCTTTCTTT
CASSRGQGITEAFF
>NA|TRBV9|TRBJ1-2|NA
TGTGCCAGCAGCTCCCAGATGGCGGGAGCGAACTATGGCTACACCTTC
CASSSQMAGANYGYTF
>few|TRBV5-1|TRBJ2-3|TRBD2
TGCGCCAGCTTCCCCTTAGCGGGGGGGCCGACAGATACGCAGTATTTT
CASFPLAGGPTDTQYF
>many|TRBV6-1|TRBJ1-5|NA
TGTGCCAGCAGTTTTCCCATGGGTGGTGTAGGGGGCAATCAGCCCCAGCATTTT
CASSFPMGGVGGNQPQHF
>many|TRBV18|TRBJ1-1|NA
TGTGCCAGCTCACCAGTGGCAACCGATGAAGCTTTCTTT
CASSPVATDEAFF
>many|TRBV4-1|TRBJ1-5|NA
TGCGCCAGCAGCCAAGATGACAGTCCTGGTCAGCCCCAGCATTTT
CASSQDDSPGQPQHF
>NA|TRBV10-2|TRBJ2-2|NA
TGCGCCAGCAGGCCCACTCCCGCGAACACCGGGGAGCTGTTTTTT
CASRPTPANTGELFF
>few|TRBV11-3|TRBJ2-3|NA
TGTGCCAGCAGCCTCGGTACTAGCACAGATACGCAGTATTTT
CASSLGTSTDTQYF
>many|TRBV5-1|TRBJ2-1|TRBD2
TGCGCCAGCAGCTTGAGACTAGCGGGGGACTACAATGAGCAGTTCTTC
CASSLRLAGDYNEQFF
>many|TRBV12-3/TRBV12-4|TRBJ2-2|NA
TGTGCCAGCGCCCGAGGGAGCGGTACCGGGGAGCTGTTTTTT
CASARGSGTGELFF
>few|TRBV5-1|TRBJ2-3|NA
TGCGCCAGCAGTTCTCTTGGCACAGATACGCAGTATTTT
CASSSLGTDTQYF